This passage covers 29 T cell receptor beta chains from one sample sequenced in a study of response to subunit inactivated influenza vaccine. TCRdb passed the RT-PCR reads through MiXCR, listing each CDR3 protein once. This sample has 600,000 to 700,000 distinct CDR3 sequences, with about 15% found just once. Sequences were derived from PBMCs from blood, sampled less than 15 days before vaccination. The receptors were gathered from a man aged 50 to 60 who received an inactivated influenza vaccine.

This clonotype was observed many times. The rearrangement uses TRBV5-1 and TRBJ2-7, with D hard to call. Between the trimmed V and J ends, which lost 0 bases and 5 bases, there was a span of 9 bases. The CDR3 sequence is 13 residues long. Germline loops: CDR1 SGHRS, CDR2 YFSETQ. The CDR3, as DNA: TGCGCCAGCAGCTTGGAAGGCAGAGACGAGCAGTACTTC. Protein: CASSLEGRDEQYF.

The chain joins TRBV7-8 to TRBJ1-2; the match to TRBD1 covers 8 bases. Germline V gives CDR1 SGHVS, CDR2 FQNEAQ. The CDR3 is 16 amino acids. V shed 4 bases and J 7 bases; nucleotides not matched to a gene: 14. The CDR3 protein is CASSSGQGAPLRGYTF. The CDR3 nucleotides are TGTGCCAGCAGCTCAGGGCAGGGGGCTCCCCTTCGTGGCTACACCTTC.

This chain links TRBV5-1 with TRBJ1-2, with 9 bases that match TRBD1. Germline loops: CDR1 SGHRS, CDR2 YFSETQ. The CDR3 loop spans 16 amino acids. J lost 0 bases, V lost 0 bases, and 3 bases had no gene match. CDR3 coding DNA: TGCGCCAGCAGCTTGGCTGGGACAGGGCCTAACTATGGCTACACCTTC. It specifies CASSLAGTGPNYGYTF.

This clonotype was observed a few times. The chain uses TRBV20-1 and TRBJ1-4, with D unresolved. The CDR3 has 12 amino acids. Between the trimmed V and J ends, which lost 2 bases and 5 bases, there was a span of 6 bases. Germline assignment: CDR1 DFQATT and CDR2 SNEGSKA (reference sequence). The CDR3 nucleotides are TGCAGTGCTAGATCCCGAAATGAAAAACTGTTTTTT. Its protein is CSARSRNEKLFF.

This clonotype was picked up a small number of times. The J gene is TRBJ2-7, the V gene TRBV4-3, with 9 positions matching TRBD2. The V gene's germline CDR1 is LGHNA and CDR2 YSLEER. V shed 0 bases and J 4 bases; nucleotides not matched to a gene: 7. The CDR3 has 16 residues. The CDR3 protein is CASSQDSSGGYYEQYF. The CDR3 DNA follows: TGCGCCAGCAGCCAAGATTCAAGCGGGGGGTATTACGAGCAGTACTTC.

The rearrangement joins TRBV6-1 to TRBJ1-2, with 11 nucleotides matching TRBD1. The ends lost 5 bases at V and 6 bases at J; junction bases unmatched: 8. This CDR3 has 15 residues. CDR1 is MNHNS, CDR2 SASEGT, per germline. CDR3 loop: CASSRTGGRQHGYTF. The CDR3 coding sequence is TGTGCCAGCAGTCGGACAGGGGGCCGACAGCATGGCTACACCTTC.

The V call is TRBV29-1, the J call TRBJ2-1; 8 bases map to TRBD2. Unmatched junction bases numbered 15, after V lost 4 bases and J lost 7 bases. The CDR3 length is 16 residues. Germline CDR1 reads SQVTM; CDR2 reads ANQGSEA. The CDR3 DNA reads TGCAGCGTTGTGGAGAGCGGGGGCCCTACGGGTAATGAGCAGTTCTTC. Protein sequence: CSVVESGGPTGNEQFF.

The chain carries TRBV7-2 and TRBJ2-1, with D possibly called TRBD1 or TRBD2 (5 bases each). V shed 1 base and J shed 2 bases, with 15 bases lying between them. The V gene's germline CDR1 is SGHTA and CDR2 FQGNSA. The CDR3 covers 17 residues. CDR3 residues: CASSLGGRLITYNEQFF. The CDR3 DNA reads as TGTGCCAGCAGCTTAGGGGGACGACTCATAACCTACAATGAGCAGTTCTTC.

The chain links TRBV2 to TRBJ2-2; D is unresolved. V was shortened by 7 bases and J by 7 bases, with 7 bases between the two germline ends. The CDR3 has 11 residues. CDR1 and CDR2 (germline): SNHLY, FYNNEI. The CDR3 sequence is CASTSGGELFF. CDR3 DNA: TGTGCCAGCACATCCGGCGGGGAGCTGTTTTTT. The complete variable domain, with remaining parts taken from reference TRBV2 and TRBJ2-2, reads EPEVTQTPSHQVTQMGQEVILRCVPISNHLYFYWYRQILGQKVEFLVSFYNNEISEKSEIFDDQFSVERPDGSNFTLKIRSTKLEDSAMYFCASTSGGELFFGEGSRLTVL.

This chain links TRBV5-1 with TRBJ2-5, with D unclear. The V end was cut by 4 bases, the J end by 4 bases, with 14 bases between. Looked up from germline, CDR1 is SGHRS and CDR2 is YFSETQ. There are 14 residues in the CDR3. In DNA, the CDR3 is TGCGCCAGCAGCCCCCCGCCGGGTGGAGAGACCCAGTACTTC. It specifies CASSPPPGGETQYF.

This clonotype was observed many times. The V gene is TRBV5-1, the J gene TRBJ1-6; D might be TRBD1 (6 bases). Trimming took off 0 bases at V and 0 bases at J, with 13 bases between the two ends. In germline, CDR1 is SGHRS, CDR2 YFSETQ. The CDR3 consists of 18 residues. CDR3 nucleotides: TGCGCCAGCAGCTTGGACAGGGTCGATAGCTCCTATAATTCACCCCTCCACTTT. Translated, it gives CASSLDRVDSSYNSPLHF.

The chain has TRBV5-5 and TRBJ1-1; D not certain. The ends were cut back, 4 bases at V and 0 bases at J, with 7 bases in the middle. CDR1 SGHKS and CDR2 YYEKEE come from the germline V gene (reference sequence). This CDR3 spans 13 amino acids. DNA of the CDR3: TGTGCCAGCAGCCAATGGGTGAACACTGAAGCTTTCTTT. Translated: CASSQWVNTEAFF.

At least ten counts were recorded for this clonotype. The genes are TRBV5-1 and TRBJ2-1; D ambiguous. V was shortened by 0 bases and J by 5 bases, with 12 bases between the two germline ends. Germline lookup yields CDR1 SGHRS and CDR2 YFSETQ. This CDR3 contains 15 residues. The CDR3 region is CASSLGPGLDNEQFF. Written as DNA, the CDR3 is TGCGCCAGCAGCTTGGGTCCGGGTCTCGACAATGAGCAGTTCTTC.

The chain combines TRBV13 with TRBJ2-7; TRBD2 matches at 15 bases. The CDR3 sequence is 18 residues long. Trimming cost V 5 bases and J 1 base; bases outside gene matches: 9. Germline CDR1 reads PRHDT; CDR2 reads FYEKMQ (reference sequence). DNA of the CDR3: TGTGCCAGCAGCCCAGGACTAGCGGGAGGGCCAAGATCCTACGAGCAGTACTTC. Translation gives CASSPGLAGGPRSYEQYF. Full variable domain (outside the CDR3, taken from reference TRBV13 and TRBJ2-7): AAGVIQSPRHLIKEKRETATLKCYPIPRHDTVYWYQQGPGQDPQFLISFYEKMQSDKGSIPDRFSAQQFSDYHSELNMSSLELGDSALYFCASSPGLAGGPRSYEQYFGPGTRLTVT.

This clonotype was seen a few times. This sequence joins TRBV10-3 and TRBJ2-3; 9 positions match TRBD1. CDR3 length equals 14 residues. V was clipped by 6 bases and J by 6 bases; unmatched bases: 7. Germline CDR1 ENHRY, CDR2 SYGVKD. CDR3 coding DNA: TGTGCCATCAGGCCGGGACAGGGAGTGGATACGCAGTATTTT. Its protein is CAIRPGQGVDTQYF.

The chain recombines TRBV7-8 with TRBJ2-6; 9 nucleotides match TRBD1. The length of the CDR3 is 17 residues. Germline assignment: CDR1 SGHVS and CDR2 FQNEAQ. The ends lost 4 bases at V and 3 bases at J; junction bases unmatched: 7. DNA of the CDR3: TGTGCCAGCAGCTCTGGACAGGGGTTCGGTGGGGCCAACGTCCTGACTTTC. Its protein is CASSSGQGFGGANVLTF.

This clonotype has just a few counts. The chain joins TRBV6-2 or TRBV6-3 to TRBJ1-2; D is unresolved. Trimming removed 7 bases at V and 1 base at J, with 13 bases between. CDR3 size: 14 residues. Per germline, CDR1 MNHEY and CDR2 SVGEGT. CDR3 bases: TGTGCCAGCACCCGGAGTCTGGTTAACTATGGCTACACCTTC. Protein: CASTRSLVNYGYTF.

This clonotype was observed a handful of times. The chain couples TRBV2 to TRBJ2-1, with 7 bases fitting TRBD2. The germline V gene has CDR1 SNHLY and CDR2 FYNNEI. The V gene end was trimmed by 7 bases and the J gene end by 9 bases; junction bases not matched to a gene: 15. This CDR3 comprises 15 residues. CDR3 DNA sequence: TGTGCCAGCACCCAGCTGTTCGAGGGGAGGGGTGAGCAGTTCTTC. Translated: CASTQLFEGRGEQFF.

The chain employs TRBV9 and TRBJ2-5; D unclear. V shed 2 bases and J shed 3 bases, with 8 bases lying between them. The CDR3 is 13 residues long. The germline CDR1 and CDR2 sequences are SGDLS and YYNGEE. For the CDR3, the DNA is TGTGCCAGCAGCGTTTCTCCCAAAGAGACCCAGTACTTC. Its translation: CASSVSPKETQYF.

This clonotype showed up just a few times. The chain carries TRBV3-1 and TRBJ2-1; the match to TRBD2 covers 15 bases. V shed 6 bases, J shed 1 base, and the junction held 7 bases outside the gene matches. This CDR3 is 18 amino acids long. Per the germline V gene, CDR1 is LGHDT and CDR2 is YNNKEL (reference sequence). The CDR3, as DNA: TGTGCCAGCAGTGGACTAGCGGGAGGGCCGTGGTCCTACAATGAGCAGTTCTTC. It specifies CASSGLAGGPWSYNEQFF.

This clonotype was counted a few times. The rearrangement uses TRBV21-1 and TRBJ1-1. TRBV21-1 is reported as a pseudogene. CDR3 length: 16 residues. CDR3 nucleotides: TGTGCCAGCAGCCCCCCCGGGCCTTCCGGGAACACTGAAGCTTTCTTT. This gives the protein CASSPPGPSGNTEAFF.

This clonotype was counted only a few times. V gene TRBV9 combines with J gene TRBJ1-2; TRBD1 might be the D (6 bases). V was pared by 0 bases and J by 7 bases, with 16 bases between. Germline V gene lookup returns CDR1 SGDLS and CDR2 YYNGEE. The CDR3 runs 15 residues. The CDR3 loop reads CASSVEGRGGFGYTF. The CDR3 nucleotides read TGTGCCAGCAGCGTAGAGGGCAGGGGAGGATTTGGCTACACCTTC.

This clonotype was detected a few times. V is TRBV15 and J is TRBJ1-1; D may be TRBD1 (5 bases). Germline lookup yields CDR1 LNHNV and CDR2 YYDKDF (reference sequence). This CDR3 spans 16 amino acids. Trimming took off 3 bases at V and 0 bases at J, with 14 bases between the two ends. CDR3 sequence (DNA): TGTGCCACCAGCAGCGAGCGGGGCAGTATGAACACTGAAGCTTTCTTT. Translated: CATSSERGSMNTEAFF.

This clonotype was recorded a few times. The CDR3 sequence is CSVESVGETQYF. In DNA form, the CDR3 reads TGCAGCGTTGAAAGCGTGGGAGAGACCCAGTACTTC. J is TRBJ2-5 and V is TRBV29-1, with D uncertain. V shed 2 bases and J shed 4 bases, with 8 bases lying between them. Germline V CDR1 and CDR2: SQVTM, ANQGSEA. The CDR3 is 12 amino acids. The whole variable domain, filled in from reference TRBV29-1 and TRBJ2-5, reads SAVISQKPSRDICQRGTSLTIQCQVDSQVTMMFWYRQQPGQSLTLIATANQGSEATYESGFVIDKFPISRPNLTFSTLTVSNMSPEDSSIYLCSVESVGETQYFGPGTRLLVL.

This clonotype was seen repeatedly, ten times or more. The rearrangement uses TRBV14 and TRBJ2-3; TRBD2 agrees at 9 bases. Trimming took 4 bases from V and 6 from J; bases not matched to a gene: 11. The CDR3 is 16 amino acids. Germline V gene data show CDR1 as SGHDN and CDR2 as FVKESK. The CDR3 DNA reads as TGTGCCAGCAGCCCCCTAAGGGGACTAGCTTTGGATACGCAGTATTTT. Its translation is CASSPLRGLALDTQYF.

This clonotype was found many times. The CDR3 sequence is CSASGTGHHQETQYF. CDR3 nucleotides: TGCAGTGCTTCCGGGACAGGGCATCACCAAGAGACCCAGTACTTC. V and J are TRBV20-1 and TRBJ2-5; 9 nucleotides match TRBD1. From germline, CDR1 is DFQATT and CDR2 SNEGSKA (reference sequence). The CDR3 has 15 residues. Unmatched junction bases numbered 7, after V lost 5 bases and J lost 0 bases.

The V gene is TRBV6-1, the J gene TRBJ2-2; no firm D call. This CDR3 region has 13 residues. CDR1 MNHNS and CDR2 SASEGT come from the germline V gene. V was clipped by 2 bases and J by 5 bases, with 6 bases between them. The CDR3 region is CASSEIATGELFF. CDR3 in DNA: TGTGCCAGCAGTGAAATCGCGACCGGGGAGCTGTTTTTT.

The table lists this clonotype with many counts. The chain carries TRBV12-3 or TRBV12-4 and TRBJ2-6; D call uncertain. The germline V and J ends were trimmed by 6 bases and 1 base, with 10 bases remaining between them. CDR3 length equals 15 residues. In nucleotides, the CDR3 is TGTGCCAGCAGCTATGTCCTGTCTGGGGCCAACGTCCTGACTTTC. Protein product: CASSYVLSGANVLTF.

This clonotype was counted only a few times. The chain joins TRBV9 to TRBJ2-5; the D is unclear. The V and J ends lost 2 bases and 3 bases respectively, with 14 bases between them. Germline CDR1 SGDLS, CDR2 YYNGEE. The CDR3 has 15 amino acids. In nucleotides, the CDR3 is TGTGCCAGCAGCGTTGTGGTTGGTAGGGAAGAGACCCAGTACTTC. Translating it yields CASSVVVGREETQYF. The whole variable domain, filled in from reference TRBV9 and TRBJ2-5, reads DSGVTQTPKHLITATGQRVTLRCSPRSGDLSVYWYQQSLDQGLQFLIQYYNGEERAKGNILERFSAQQFPDLHSELNLSSLELGDSALYFCASSVVVGREETQYFGPGTRLLVL.